The rows below give T cell receptor beta chains drawn from one sample of a study of cytomegalovirus exposure and HLA in healthy donors. The data were produced by immunoSEQ multiplex PCR, yet TCRdb's version contains in-frame clones alone and is incomplete. Of about 200,000 clones listed, more than 65% are singletons. Source material: PBMCs. Every receptor here comes from a man younger than 35 in good health and CMV-seronegative. Each CDR3 is given with its conserved first and last residue. D genes are given only for firm matches. Not all rows give a size; the values are once, few, many and, for expanded clones, a class.

- TRBJ1-1 13 - TRBV28 TGTGCTTCTACAGGGACGCAAGTATCTGAAGCTTTCTTT CASTGTQVSEAFF
- TRBJ1-1 11 - TRBV19 TGTGCCAGTAGGCGGGACACTGAAGCTTTCTTT CASRRDTEAFF
- TRBJ2-7 11 - TRBV25-1 TGTGCCAGCGGGGCCTACCACGAGCAGTACTTC CASGAYHEQYF
- TRBJ2-3 15 - TRBV28 TGTGCCAGCAGGTCCGGGACAAGGTTCACAGATACGCAGTATTTT CASRSGTRFTDTQYF
TRBD2 TRBJ2-7 13 - TRBV6-5 TGTGCCACCGGACTAGCGGGACCCTACGAGCAGTACTTC CATGLAGPYEQYF
TRBD2 TRBJ2-3 16 - TRBV5-4 TGTGCCAGCAGCAAACGGACTAGCGGGAGTACAGATACGCAGTATTTT CASSKRTSGSTDTQYF
TRBD1 TRBJ1-5 14 - TRBV10-3 TGTGCCATCAGCAAGGACAGGGGAGATCAGCCCCAGCATTTT CAISKDRGDQPQHF
TRBD1 TRBJ1-5 15 - TRBV28 TGTGCCAGCAGCCCGCACAGGGGTACAGGGCAGCCCCAGCATTTT CASSPHRGTGQPQHF
TRBD2 TRBJ2-1 18 - TRBV10-3 TGTGCCATCAGCGGCCCGGATAGCGGGGTCAGCTCCTACAATGAGCAGTTCTTC CAISGPDSGVSSYNEQFF
TRBD2 TRBJ2-7 15 - TRBV6-1 TGTGCCAGCAGTTTCCTAGCGGGTAGCTCCTACGAGCAGTACTTC CASSFLAGSSYEQYF
TRBD1 TRBJ2-1 16 - TRBV6-4 TGTGCCAGCAGTGACTTTGGGACAGGGAAGGGCAATGAGCAGTTCTTC CASSDFGTGKGNEQFF
- TRBJ2-3 15 - TRBV5-6 - CASSLGTTSADTQYF
TRBD2 TRBJ2-6 16 - TRBV10-2 TGCGCCAGCAGTGACGGGGGGAGCTCTGGGGCCAACGTCCTGACTTTC CASSDGGSSGANVLTF
- TRBJ2-7 15 few TRBV11-2 TGTGCCAGCAGCTTTACAGGGGGGGTCTCCTACGAGCAGTACTTC CASSFTGGVSYEQYF
TRBD1 TRBJ2-1 16 - TRBV7-8 TGTGCCAGCAGCTCCCTGACAGGGTCGGTAAGGAATGAGCAGTTCTTC CASSSLTGSVRNEQFF
- TRBJ2-1 15 - TRBV18 TGTGCCAGCTCACCCAAGGGAGGAGATGGGAATGAGCAGTTCTTC CASSPKGGDGNEQFF
TRBD1 TRBJ1-5 16 - TRBV30 TGTGCCTGGAGTGTACAGGGGGCAGGTGGTAATCAGCCCCAGCATTTT CAWSVQGAGGNQPQHF
TRBD1 TRBJ1-4 16 - TRBV7-6 TGTGCCAGCAGCCCCGGAGCGGCAGGGGGCGGTGAAAAACTGTTTTTT CASSPGAAGGGEKLFF
TRBD2 TRBJ2-4 13 - TRBV6-1 TGTGCCAGCAGCTCTAGCGGGAGGGCCCCTCAGTACTTC CASSSSGRAPQYF
- TRBJ1-3 14 - TRBV9 TGTGCCAGCAGCGGGCCGATCTCTGGAAACACCATATATTTT CASSGPISGNTIYF
- TRBJ1-1 13 - TRBV5-8 TGTGCCAGCCATACACGTCCCCGTGATGAAGCTTTCTTT CASHTRPRDEAFF
TRBD1 TRBJ2-2 15 - TRBV5-4 TGTGCCAGCAGCACCTTCACAGGGGGCACCGGGGAGCTGTTTTTT CASSTFTGGTGELFF
TRBD2 TRBJ2-7 15 - TRBV6-5 TGTGCCAGCAATTTACTAGCGGGGAGCTCCTACGAGCAGTACTTC CASNLLAGSSYEQYF
- TRBJ2-7 14 - TRBV2 TGTGCCAGCAGTGAGAGACGGGATTCCCCCGAGCAGTACTTC CASSERRDSPEQYF
- TRBJ1-2 16 - TRBV5-4 TGTGCCAGCAGCACCCGACAGGTTTTAGCTAACTATGGCTACACCTTC CASSTRQVLANYGYTF
TRBD2 TRBJ2-5 15 - TRBV7-9 TGTGCCAGCAAGTCACTAGCGGGAGTTAGTGAGACCCAGTACTTC CASKSLAGVSETQYF
TRBD2 TRBJ2-7 13 - TRBV27 TGTGCCAGCAGGTTAGCGGGAGCCCACGAGCAGTACTTC CASRLAGAHEQYF
- TRBJ2-5 18 once TRBV7-2 TGTGCCAGCAGCCAAAACCCCGGCGCAGGGTTAAAGCAAGAGACCCAGTACTTC CASSQNPGAGLKQETQYF
- TRBJ2-5 13 - TRBV7-9 TGTGCCAGCAGCCCGCCAGGCAAAGAGACCCAGTACTTC CASSPPGKETQYF
TRBD2 TRBJ2-7 14 few TRBV6-1 TGTGCCAGCAGACTAGCGGGAGGTACTCACGAGCAGTACTTC CASRLAGGTHEQYF
TRBD1 TRBJ2-7 14 - TRBV27 TGTGCCAGCAGTCAAGGACAGGGTGTCTACGAGCAGTACTTC CASSQGQGVYEQYF
- TRBJ2-5 15 - TRBV7-9 TGTGCCAGCAGCCTATCCGGGACATACCAAGAGACCCAGTACTTC CASSLSGTYQETQYF
TRBD2 TRBJ2-2 17 - TRBV27 TGTGCCAGCAGTCGATGGGGGAGCGGGAGGGCCGTCGGGGAGCTGTTTTTT CASSRWGSGRAVGELFF
TRBD1 TRBJ2-1 12 - TRBV6-5 TGTGCCAGCACCTCTGAACAGGGGGTGCGGTTCTTC CASTSEQGVRFF
- TRBJ2-5 13 - TRBV5-4 TGTGCCAGCAGCTTGGCGTCCGTGGAGACCCAGTACTTC CASSLASVETQYF
TRBD1 TRBJ2-1 15 - TRBV2 TGTGCCAGCAGACGACAGGGGACCACCTACAATGAGCAGTTCTTC CASRRQGTTYNEQFF
TRBD1 TRBJ2-7 15 - TRBV6-6 TGTGCCAGCAGTCTGACAGGGGGGACCTCCTACGAGCAGTACTTC CASSLTGGTSYEQYF
- TRBJ1-4 15 once TRBV4-1 TGCGCCAGCAGCCTCATGGGGCCTTTGGGTGAAAAACTGTTTTTT CASSLMGPLGEKLFF
- TRBJ1-5 14 - TRBV27 TGTGCCAGCAGTTTATTTCTGGGGGCCCAGCCCCAGCATTTT CASSLFLGAQPQHF
- TRBJ1-3 18 - TRBV30 TGTGCCTGGAGTCTGGCGGGAGCCCGGTCTAGGGTGGGAAACACCATATATTTT CAWSLAGARSRVGNTIYF
TRBD2 TRBJ2-7 17 - TRBV5-4 TGTGCCAGCAGCTCCGGACTAGCGGGAGGGCCGCGGCTCGAGCAGTACTTC CASSSGLAGGPRLEQYF
TRBD2 TRBJ2-7 18 - TRBV4-2 TGTGCCAGCAGCCCTGGGACTAGCGGGAGGTCCGCCTCCTACGAGCAGTACTTC CASSPGTSGRSASYEQYF
- TRBJ1-1 14 few TRBV6-1 TGTGCCAGCAGTGAAGTCGAGATGATCGAGGAAGCTTTCTTT CASSEVEMIEEAFF
- TRBJ1-2 12 - TRBV19 TGTGCCAGTAGTCCCCAGGCAGCCGGCTACACCTTC CASSPQAAGYTF
TRBD1 TRBJ1-5 22 - TRBV6-4 TGTGCCAGCAGTGACTACCCAAAGGTGCAGGGGGGAATGATGGGAAGCAATCAGCCCCAGCATTTT CASSDYPKVQGGMMGSNQPQHF
TRBD2 TRBJ2-7 15 - TRBV2 TGTGCCAGCCAGACTCCCGGACTAGCGGCCTACGAGCAGTACTTC CASQTPGLAAYEQYF
TRBD1 TRBJ2-1 17 few TRBV28 TGTGCCAGCAGTTTATACTTGACAGGGGGCGCTTACAATGAGCAGTTCTTC CASSLYLTGGAYNEQFF
- TRBJ2-3 19 few TRBV1 TGCACCAGACTGGACCTCCGGTGGACTAGCGGCACTAGCACAGATACGCAGTATTTT CTRLDLRWTSGTSTDTQYF
TRBD2 TRBJ2-3 19 - TRBV7-2 TGTGCCAGCAGCTTAGCGCTCGGATACAGCGGGAGGGCCAGAGATACGCAGTATTTT CASSLALGYSGRARDTQYF
- TRBJ1-3 15 - TRBV5-6 TGTGCCAGCAGCTTGGACCGTAGCTCTGGAAACACCATATATTTT CASSLDRSSGNTIYF
TRBD2 TRBJ2-7 14 - TRBV7-9 TGTGCCAGCAGCAGACTAGCGGGAGATTACGAGCAGTACTTC CASSRLAGDYEQYF